The rows below give T cell receptor beta chains drawn from one sample of a study of cytomegalovirus exposure and HLA in healthy donors. Method: immunoSEQ multiplex PCR; TCRdb's copy keeps in-frame clones and lacks some. The sample includes around 110,000 clones, 65% to 90% of them seen just once. Sequencing used PBMCs. The origin of the receptors is a man in his fifties in good health and CMV-seronegative. CDR3s include the opening cysteine and the closing phenylalanine or tryptophan. A D gene is named only where the DNA matches it firmly. Size tells how often a clone was seen (once, few, many) or the class of an expanded clone, and some rows leave it out.

j_call,d_call,v_call,clone_size,cdr3_nt,cdr3_aa
TRBJ2-3,.,TRBV7-2,.,TGTGCCAGCAGCCCCCCCAGGGTCGGCCATAGGACGCAGTATTTT,CASSPPRVGHRTQYF
TRBJ2-7,TRBD2,TRBV6-5,.,TGTGCCAGCAGTCTCAGACTAGCGGGGCTATACGAGCAGTACTTC,CASSLRLAGLYEQYF
TRBJ2-5,.,TRBV6-6,.,TGTGCCACAGCTTTGTACGGGGGGCGGGAGACCCAGTACTTC,CATALYGGRETQYF
TRBJ1-5,TRBD1,TRBV28,.,TGTGCCAACACTGCCGCGGGACAGGGGAATCAGCCCCAGCATTTT,CANTAAGQGNQPQHF
TRBJ2-3,.,TRBV27,.,TGTGCCAGCAGATCCGGGACTTCCACAGATACGCAGTATTTT,CASRSGTSTDTQYF
TRBJ2-1,TRBD2,TRBV13,.,TGTGCCAGCAGCGGACGAGGGACTAGCGGGGGGGCTGAGCAGTTCTTC,CASSGRGTSGGAEQFF
TRBJ1-2,TRBD1,TRBV7-9,once,TGTGCCAGCAGCGCGAACCCCGGGACAGTCACTAACTATGGCTACACCTTC,CASSANPGTVTNYGYTF
TRBJ2-1,.,TRBV13,.,TGTGCCAGCAGCTTAACACAGTACAATGAGCAGTTCTTC,CASSLTQYNEQFF
TRBJ1-5,.,TRBV18,.,TGTGCCAGCCAGGTGGGGGCGGGCGGTCAGCCCCAGCATTTT,CASQVGAGGQPQHF
TRBJ1-1,.,TRBV6-5,.,TGTGCCAGCACTACTAAGGGGGAAGCTTTCTTT,CASTTKGEAFF
TRBJ1-5,TRBD1,TRBV5-1,.,TGCGCCAGCAGGGACGGGACAGGGGGATCGGGTCAGCCCCAGCATTTT,CASRDGTGGSGQPQHF
TRBJ1-1,.,TRBV19,.,TGTGCCAGTAGTATCAGAGGACCCACAGGGACAGCTTTCTTT,CASSIRGPTGTAFF
TRBJ2-2,.,TRBV19,.,TGTGCCAGTAGTAGAGGGTTAGAAGACACCGGGGAGCTGTTTTTT,CASSRGLEDTGELFF
TRBJ1-2,.,TRBV6-1,.,TGTGCCAGCAGCAATCCCGGGGTAGATGCCTATGGCTACACCTTC,CASSNPGVDAYGYTF
TRBJ2-1,TRBD2,TRBV19,.,TGTGCCAGCCAGATCTCTAGCGGCCCGTGGGATGAGCAGTTCTTC,CASQISSGPWDEQFF
TRBJ2-3,TRBD2,TRBV5-4,once,TGTGCCAGCAGCTTCCCGGGGGGGGGCACAGATACGCAGTATTTT,CASSFPGGGTDTQYF
TRBJ2-5,.,TRBV10-3,.,TGTGCCATCAGTGAAATAGCGGAGGGTCAAGAGACCCAGTACTTC,CAISEIAEGQETQYF
TRBJ2-3,TRBD1,TRBV29-1,.,TGCAGCGTCAGACAGGGAGGCACAGATACGCAGTATTTT,CSVRQGGTDTQYF
TRBJ2-5,.,TRBV7-9,.,TGTGCCAGCAGCTTATTCGGGGGACGCGAGACCCAGTACTTC,CASSLFGGRETQYF
TRBJ1-1,TRBD1,TRBV19,once,TGTGCCAGTAGTATGAACAGGGGCCGAGGAAGCACTGAAGCTTTCTTT,CASSMNRGRGSTEAFF
TRBJ2-7,.,TRBV5-8,.,TGTGCCAGCAACCAGCAGGCGACCTACGAGCAGTACTTC,CASNQQATYEQYF
TRBJ2-6,.,TRBV5-1,.,TGCGCCAGCAGCTTGGTTATCTCTGGGGCCAACGTCCTGACTTTC,CASSLVISGANVLTF
TRBJ2-1,TRBD2,TRBV6-5,few,TGTGCCAGCAGTTACTCGTATAATAGCGGGAACAATGAGCAGTTCTTC,CASSYSYNSGNNEQFF
TRBJ2-2,TRBD1,TRBV7-8,.,TGTGCCAGCAGCTTATTAAGGGGGCAGGGGGCAAGGACCGGGGAGCTGTTTTTT,CASSLLRGQGARTGELFF
TRBJ2-2,.,TRBV18,.,TGTGCCAGCTCACCACCGACGGTGCCGGGAAACACCGGGGAGCTGTTTTTT,CASSPPTVPGNTGELFF
TRBJ1-2,.,TRBV28,.,TGTGCCAGCAGTTTGGGCGGACACGGCTATGGCTACACCTTC,CASSLGGHGYGYTF
TRBJ2-2,TRBD1,TRBV6-1,once,TGTGCCAGCAGTGAAATAGGGACAGCAAGAATGGGGGAGCTGTTTTTT,CASSEIGTARMGELFF
TRBJ2-5,.,TRBV5-1,once,TGCGCCAGCAGCTCCGGACAGCAAGAGACCCAGTACTTC,CASSSGQQETQYF
TRBJ1-3,TRBD1,TRBV10-3,.,TGTGCCATCAGCCGAACGGGACAGGGAAGCTCTGGAAACACCATATATTTT,CAISRTGQGSSGNTIYF
TRBJ1-1,.,TRBV28,.,TGTGCCAGCAGCCCCCGGGGGAGAACTGAAGCTTTCTTT,CASSPRGRTEAFF
TRBJ1-6,TRBD1,TRBV18,.,TGTGCCAGCTCAGAGGGCCCCGGACAGGGGGGTTCACCCCTCCACTTT,CASSEGPGQGGSPLHF
TRBJ2-6,.,TRBV4-2,.,TGTGCCAGCAGCCAACTTGGCGGGACTGGGGCCAACGTCCTGACTTTC,CASSQLGGTGANVLTF
TRBJ1-2,TRBD1,TRBV19,once,TGTGCCAGTACCCGACAGGGTAACTATGGCTACACCTTC,CASTRQGNYGYTF
TRBJ1-4,.,TRBV6-1,few,TGTGCCAGCCGGGAGAGCACAAATGAAAAACTGTTTTTT,CASRESTNEKLFF
TRBJ1-6,.,TRBV7-9,once,TGTGCCAGCAGCAGGGGTTATTCACCCCTCCACTTT,CASSRGYSPLHF
TRBJ2-2,.,TRBV7-9,.,TGTGCCAGCAGCCCTCAAGACCCCCGGCCAGGCACCGGGGAGCTGTTTTTT,CASSPQDPRPGTGELFF
TRBJ1-5,.,TRBV5-1,.,TGCGCCAGCTGGCCCCTTCAGAGGGAAGCCCAGCATTTT,CASWPLQREAQHF
TRBJ1-2,.,TRBV27,.,TGTGCCAGCAGTTTATCCGGGAAACAAACCACCTATGGCTACACCTTC,CASSLSGKQTTYGYTF
TRBJ1-1,TRBD1,TRBV27,.,TGTGCCAGCAGTTTACAGGGGGACACTGAAGCTTTCTTT,CASSLQGDTEAFF
TRBJ2-1,TRBD1,TRBV7-8,few,TGTGCCAGCAGCCCAGGGGGTCTCTCCCTTGAGCAGTTCTTC,CASSPGGLSLEQFF
TRBJ2-5,TRBD1,TRBV25-1,once,TGTGCCAGCAGATCGTACAGGGGAGAAGAGACCCAGTACTTC,CASRSYRGEETQYF
TRBJ2-3,.,TRBV5-1,few,TGCGCCAGCAGCTTTAGTGGTCAGGGGAACACAGATACGCAGTATTTT,CASSFSGQGNTDTQYF
TRBJ2-3,.,TRBV5-4,few,TGTGCCAGCAAGTCAGTCAGAGGTACGCAGTATTTT,CASKSVRGTQYF
TRBJ1-3,.,TRBV7-9,once,TGTGCCAGCAGCTTCCTTACCTACTCTGGAAACACCATATATTTT,CASSFLTYSGNTIYF
TRBJ1-1,.,TRBV4-3,.,TGCGCCAGCAGCCAAGATTATCGGAACACTGAAGCTTTCTTT,CASSQDYRNTEAFF
TRBJ1-5,TRBD1,TRBV7-9,.,TGTGCCAGCAGCCGGACAGGGGACACCAATCAGCCCCAGCATTTT,CASSRTGDTNQPQHF
TRBJ2-2,.,TRBV7-2,.,TGTGCCAGCAGCTTAAGAGCGGGGAACACCGGGGAGCTGTTTTTT,CASSLRAGNTGELFF
TRBJ1-2,.,TRBV27,.,TGTGCCAGCAGTGAGATGGGGTACAGGGATGGCTACACCTTC,CASSEMGYRDGYTF
TRBJ1-3,TRBD1,TRBV6-4,.,TGTGCCAGCAGTGATCCCGAGACAGGGGGCGATACCGAAAGAAACACCATATATTTT,CASSDPETGGDTERNTIYF
TRBJ1-1,.,TRBV6-1,.,TGTGCCAGCAGTGAAAACGCGGCGCACACTGAAGCTTTCTTT,CASSENAAHTEAFF
TRBJ2-1,TRBD2,TRBV30,few,TGTGCCTGGAGCGCTCTAGCGGGGCACCAGTTCTTC,CAWSALAGHQFF
TRBJ1-3,TRBD1,TRBV7-3,.,TGTGCCAGCAGCCCCGGACAGGGAGACACCATATATTTT,CASSPGQGDTIYF
TRBJ2-1,TRBD2,TRBV6-1,once,TGTGCCAGCAGTGAAGCGGGGGGGTACAATGAGCAGTTCTTC,CASSEAGGYNEQFF
TRBJ1-2,.,TRBV5-6,few,TGTGCCAGCAGCCAAGGCGGGGGTACCTTCTATGGCTACACCTTC,CASSQGGGTFYGYTF
TRBJ1-2,.,TRBV11-2,few,TGTGCCAGCAGCTTGCAAAACATCCGACAGCCTACAGGCTTC,CASSLQNIRQPTGF
TRBJ2-6,TRBD2,TRBV12-5,.,TGTGCTAGTACCGGGACTACTTATGGGGCCAACGTCCTGACTTTC,CASTGTTYGANVLTF
TRBJ2-2,.,TRBV28,.,TGTGCCAGCAGTGTGGGGGCTACCGGGGAGCTGTTTTTT,CASSVGATGELFF
TRBJ2-1,TRBD1,TRBV7-6,.,TGTGCCAGCAGCACCGTGACAGGGAGCTACTACAATGAGCAGTTCTTC,CASSTVTGSYYNEQFF
TRBJ1-3,.,TRBV11-3,.,TGTGCCAGCAGCTTATCTGGCAACTCTGGAAACACCATATATTTT,CASSLSGNSGNTIYF
TRBJ2-5,TRBD1,TRBV28,.,TGTGCCAGCAGTTTCCCCGGGACAGTCAAGACCCAGTACTTC,CASSFPGTVKTQYF